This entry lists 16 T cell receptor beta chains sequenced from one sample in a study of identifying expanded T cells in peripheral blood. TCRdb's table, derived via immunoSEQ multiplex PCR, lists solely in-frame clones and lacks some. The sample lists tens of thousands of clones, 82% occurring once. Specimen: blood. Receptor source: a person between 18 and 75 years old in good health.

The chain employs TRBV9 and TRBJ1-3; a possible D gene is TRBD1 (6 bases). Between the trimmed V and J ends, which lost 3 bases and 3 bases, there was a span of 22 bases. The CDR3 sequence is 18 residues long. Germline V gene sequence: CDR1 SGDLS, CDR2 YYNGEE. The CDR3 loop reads CASSAGAGGGKYGNTIYF. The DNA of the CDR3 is TGTGCCAGCAGCGCAGGGGCGGGAGGAGGAAAGTATGGAAACACCATATATTTT. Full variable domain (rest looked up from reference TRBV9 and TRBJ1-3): DSGVTQTPKHLITATGQRVTLRCSPRSGDLSVYWYQQSLDQGLQFLIQYYNGEERAKGNILERFSAQQFPDLHSELNLSSLELGDSALYFCASSAGAGGGKYGNTIYFGEGSWLTVV.

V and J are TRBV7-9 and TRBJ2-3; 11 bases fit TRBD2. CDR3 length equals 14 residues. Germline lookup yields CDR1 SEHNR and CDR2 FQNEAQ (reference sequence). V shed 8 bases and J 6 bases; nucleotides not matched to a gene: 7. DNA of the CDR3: TGTGCCAGCGAGGGGACTAGCGGTGCGGATACGCAGTATTTT. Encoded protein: CASEGTSGADTQYF. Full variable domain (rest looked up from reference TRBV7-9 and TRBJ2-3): DTGVSQNPRHKITKRGQNVTFRCDPISEHNRLYWYRQTLGQGPEFLTYFQNEAQLEKSRLLSDRFSAERPKGSFSTLEIQRTEQGDSAMYLCASEGTSGADTQYFGPGTRLTVL.

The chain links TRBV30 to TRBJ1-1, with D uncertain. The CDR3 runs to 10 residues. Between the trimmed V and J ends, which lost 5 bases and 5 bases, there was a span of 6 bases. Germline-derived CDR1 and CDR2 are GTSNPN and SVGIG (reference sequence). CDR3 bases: TGTGCCTGGGAAGCGACTGAAGCTTTCTTT. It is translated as CAWEATEAFF. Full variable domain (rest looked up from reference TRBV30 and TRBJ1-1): SQTIHQWPATLVQPVGSPLSLECTVEGTSNPNLYWYRQAAGRGLQLLFYSVGIGQISSEVPQNLSASRPQDRQFILSSKKLLLSDSGFYLCAWEATEAFFGQGTRLTVV.

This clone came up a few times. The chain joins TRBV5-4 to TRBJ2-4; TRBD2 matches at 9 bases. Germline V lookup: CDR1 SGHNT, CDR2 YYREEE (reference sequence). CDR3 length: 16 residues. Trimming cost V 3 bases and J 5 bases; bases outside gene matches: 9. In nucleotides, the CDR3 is TGTGCCAGCAGCTGGTCCCCTAGCGGGGCGGAAAACATTCAGTACTTC. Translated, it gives CASSWSPSGAENIQYF.

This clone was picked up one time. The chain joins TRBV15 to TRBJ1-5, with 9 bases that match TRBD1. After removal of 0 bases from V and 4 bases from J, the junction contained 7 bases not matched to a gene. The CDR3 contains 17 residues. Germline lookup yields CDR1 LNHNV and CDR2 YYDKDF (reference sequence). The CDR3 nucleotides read TGTGCCACCAGCAGAGATATCAGGACAGGGGCAAATCAGCCCCAGCATTTT. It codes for CATSRDIRTGANQPQHF.

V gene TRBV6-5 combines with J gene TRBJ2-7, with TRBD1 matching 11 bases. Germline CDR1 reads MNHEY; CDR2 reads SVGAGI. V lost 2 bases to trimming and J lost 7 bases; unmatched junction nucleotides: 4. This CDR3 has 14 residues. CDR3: CASSYDGTGGEQYV. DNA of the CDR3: TGTGCCAGCAGTTACGATGGGACAGGGGGAGAGCAGTACGTC.

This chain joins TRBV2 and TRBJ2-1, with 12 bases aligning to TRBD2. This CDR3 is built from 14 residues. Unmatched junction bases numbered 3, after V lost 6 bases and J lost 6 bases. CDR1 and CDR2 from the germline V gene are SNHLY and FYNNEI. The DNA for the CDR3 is TGTGCCAGCAGGGCTAGCGGGGGGGCCAATGAGCAGTTCTTC. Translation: CASRASGGANEQFF.

In DNA form, the CDR3 reads TGTGCCAGCAGCCCCCAGGAGGCGGGAGGGTACGAGCAGTACTTC. Translation gives CASSPQEAGGYEQYF. The chain carries TRBV9 and TRBJ2-7; TRBD2 aligns across 9 bases. From germline, CDR1 is SGDLS and CDR2 YYNGEE. The CDR3 extends over 15 amino acids. V trimming: 4 bases; J trimming: 4 bases; junction bases outside the gene matches: 9.

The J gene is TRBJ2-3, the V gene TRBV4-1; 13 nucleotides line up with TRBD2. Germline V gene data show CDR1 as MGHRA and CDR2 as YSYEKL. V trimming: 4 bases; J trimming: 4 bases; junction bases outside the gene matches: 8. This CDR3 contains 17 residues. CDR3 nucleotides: TGCGCCAGCAGCCGGAGGACTAGCGGGGGTGAGGCAGATACGCAGTATTTT. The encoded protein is CASSRRTSGGEADTQYF.

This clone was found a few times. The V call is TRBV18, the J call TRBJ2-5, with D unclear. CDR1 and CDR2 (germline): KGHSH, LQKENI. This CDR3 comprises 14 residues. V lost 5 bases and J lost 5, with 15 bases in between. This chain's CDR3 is CASSSSHGGETQYF. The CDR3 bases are TGTGCCAGCTCATCAAGCCACGGTGGGGAGACCCAGTACTTC.

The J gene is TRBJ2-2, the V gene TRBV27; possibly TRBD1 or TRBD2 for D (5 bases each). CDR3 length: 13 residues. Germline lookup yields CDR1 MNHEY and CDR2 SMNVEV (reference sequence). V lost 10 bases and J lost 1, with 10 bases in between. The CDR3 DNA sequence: TGTGCCACCCGGGACGAGAACACCGGGGAGCTGTTTTTT. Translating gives CATRDENTGELFF.

In DNA form, the CDR3 reads TGTGCCACCAGCGTCAAGGGGAACACTGAAGCTTTCTTT. It translates to CATSVKGNTEAFF. The chain recombines TRBV15 with TRBJ1-1; D remains unclear. There are 13 residues in the CDR3. Germline V gives CDR1 LNHNV, CDR2 YYDKDF (reference sequence). Trimming cost V 5 bases and J 1 base, with 8 bases left between them.

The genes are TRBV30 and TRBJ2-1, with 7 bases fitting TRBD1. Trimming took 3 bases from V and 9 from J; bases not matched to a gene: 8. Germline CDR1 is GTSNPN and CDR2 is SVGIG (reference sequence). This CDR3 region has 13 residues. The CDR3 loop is CAWSSWSGGEQFF. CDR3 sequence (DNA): TGTGCCTGGAGCTCGTGGTCAGGGGGTGAGCAGTTCTTC.

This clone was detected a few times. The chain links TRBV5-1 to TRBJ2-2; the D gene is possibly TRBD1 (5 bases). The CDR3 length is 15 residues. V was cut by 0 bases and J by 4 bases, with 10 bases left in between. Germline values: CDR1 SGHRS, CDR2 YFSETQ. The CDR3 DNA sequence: TGCGCCAGCAGCTTGGACCTAAGGGGCACCGGGGAGCTGTTTTTT. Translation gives CASSLDLRGTGELFF.

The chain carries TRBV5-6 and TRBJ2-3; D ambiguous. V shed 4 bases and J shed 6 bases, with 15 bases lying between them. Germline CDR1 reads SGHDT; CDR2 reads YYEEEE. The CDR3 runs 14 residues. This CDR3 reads CASSPSWASDTQYF. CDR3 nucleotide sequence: TGTGCCAGCAGCCCAAGCTGGGCGAGCGATACGCAGTATTTT.

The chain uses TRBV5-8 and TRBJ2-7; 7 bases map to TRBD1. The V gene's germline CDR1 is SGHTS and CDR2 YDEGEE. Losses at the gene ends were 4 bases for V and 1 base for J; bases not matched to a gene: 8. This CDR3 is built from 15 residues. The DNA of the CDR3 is TGTGCCAGCAGCCCTTGGGGACAGTCGTCCTACGAGCAGTACTTC. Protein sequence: CASSPWGQSSYEQYF. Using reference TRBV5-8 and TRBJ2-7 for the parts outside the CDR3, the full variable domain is EAGVTQSPTHLIKTRGQQATLRCSPISGHTSVYWYQQALGLGLQFLLWYDEGEERNRGNFPPRFSGRQFPNYSSELNVNALELEDSALYLCASSPWGQSSYEQYFGPGTRLTVT.